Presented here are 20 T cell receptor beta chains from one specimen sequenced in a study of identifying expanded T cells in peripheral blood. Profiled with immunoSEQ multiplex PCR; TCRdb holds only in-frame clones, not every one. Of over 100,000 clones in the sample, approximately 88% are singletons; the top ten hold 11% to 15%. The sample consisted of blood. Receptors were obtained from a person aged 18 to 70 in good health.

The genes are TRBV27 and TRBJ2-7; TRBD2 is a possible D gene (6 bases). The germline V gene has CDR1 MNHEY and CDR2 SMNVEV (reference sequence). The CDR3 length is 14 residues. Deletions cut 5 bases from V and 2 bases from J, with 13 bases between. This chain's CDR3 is CASSPGTLAYEQYF. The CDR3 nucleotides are TGTGCCAGCAGTCCCGGGACTCTAGCCTACGAGCAGTACTTC.

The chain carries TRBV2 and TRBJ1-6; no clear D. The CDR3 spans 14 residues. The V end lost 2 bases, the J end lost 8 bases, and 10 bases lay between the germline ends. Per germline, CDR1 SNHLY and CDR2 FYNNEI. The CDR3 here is CASSERAWDSPLHF. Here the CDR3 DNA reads TGTGCCAGCAGTGAAAGGGCTTGGGATTCACCCCTCCACTTT.

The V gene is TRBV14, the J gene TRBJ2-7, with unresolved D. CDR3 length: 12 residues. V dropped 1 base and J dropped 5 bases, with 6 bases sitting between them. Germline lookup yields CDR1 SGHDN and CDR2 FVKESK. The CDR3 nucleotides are TGTGCCAGCAGCCAAGTAGGGAACGAGCAGTACTTC. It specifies CASSQVGNEQYF.

CDR3 coding DNA: TGCGCCAGCAGTGAGCCCGGGACTAGCCCCCCAGATACGCAGTATTTT. This gives the protein CASSEPGTSPPDTQYF. This chain joins TRBV10-2 and TRBJ2-3, with TRBD2 matching over 9 bases. The V and J ends lost 2 bases and 4 bases, in that order; junction bases with no gene match: 7. CDR1 and CDR2 (germline): WSHSY, SAAADI. The CDR3 runs 16 residues.

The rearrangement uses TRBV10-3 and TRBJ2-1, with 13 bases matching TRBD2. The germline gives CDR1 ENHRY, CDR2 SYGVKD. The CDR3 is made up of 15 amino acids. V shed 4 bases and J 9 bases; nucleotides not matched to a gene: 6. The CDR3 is CAISAGTSGNVEQFF. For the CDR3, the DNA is TGTGCCATCAGTGCGGGGACTAGCGGGAACGTTGAGCAGTTCTTC.

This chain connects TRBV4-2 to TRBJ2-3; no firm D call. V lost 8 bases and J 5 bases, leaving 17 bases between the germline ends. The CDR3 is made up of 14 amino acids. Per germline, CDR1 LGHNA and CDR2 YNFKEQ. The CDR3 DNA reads TGTGCCAGCGGACCGGTTGGTTCAGGAGATACGCAGTATTTT. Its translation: CASGPVGSGDTQYF.

CDR3 DNA: TGTGCCAGCAGCTCCCGACTACAAAACACAGATACGCAGTATTTT. Residues: CASSSRLQNTDTQYF. V usage is TRBV5-4 and J usage is TRBJ2-3, with a possible D match to TRBD2 (5 bases). This CDR3 has 15 residues. The germline gives CDR1 SGHNT, CDR2 YYREEE (reference sequence). Trimming pared 3 bases from V and 2 bases from J, leaving 13 bases between.

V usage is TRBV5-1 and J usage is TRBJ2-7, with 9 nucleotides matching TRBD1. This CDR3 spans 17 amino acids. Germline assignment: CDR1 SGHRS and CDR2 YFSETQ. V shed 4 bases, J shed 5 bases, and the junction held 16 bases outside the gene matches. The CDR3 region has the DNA TGCGCCAGCAGCCCAAAGGGGCCGGACAGGGGTACCCACGAGCAGTACTTC. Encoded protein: CASSPKGPDRGTHEQYF.

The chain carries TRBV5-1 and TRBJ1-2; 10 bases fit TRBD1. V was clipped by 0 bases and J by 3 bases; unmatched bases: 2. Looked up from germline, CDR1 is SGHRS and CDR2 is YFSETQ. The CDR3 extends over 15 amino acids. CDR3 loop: CASSLGQGADYGYTF. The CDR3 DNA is TGCGCCAGCAGCTTGGGACAGGGGGCAGACTATGGCTACACCTTC.

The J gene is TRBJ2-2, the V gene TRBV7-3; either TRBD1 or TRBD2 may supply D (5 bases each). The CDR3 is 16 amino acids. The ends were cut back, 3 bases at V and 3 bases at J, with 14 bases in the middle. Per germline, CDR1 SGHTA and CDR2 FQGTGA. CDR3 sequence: CASSFPGRADTGELFF. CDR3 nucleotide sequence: TGTGCCAGCAGCTTCCCGGGACGAGCAGACACCGGGGAGCTGTTTTTT.

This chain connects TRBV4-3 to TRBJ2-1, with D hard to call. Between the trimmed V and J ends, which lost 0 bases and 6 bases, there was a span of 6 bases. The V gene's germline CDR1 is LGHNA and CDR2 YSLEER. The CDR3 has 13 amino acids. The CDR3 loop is CASSQELLNEQFF. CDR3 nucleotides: TGCGCCAGCAGCCAAGAGTTACTCAATGAGCAGTTCTTC.

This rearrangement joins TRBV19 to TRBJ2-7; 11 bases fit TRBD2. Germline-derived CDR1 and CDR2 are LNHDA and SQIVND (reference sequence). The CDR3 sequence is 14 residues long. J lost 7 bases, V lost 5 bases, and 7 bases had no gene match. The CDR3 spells CASSAPGLAVEQYF. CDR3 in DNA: TGTGCCAGTAGTGCGCCGGGACTAGCGGTGGAGCAGTACTTC.

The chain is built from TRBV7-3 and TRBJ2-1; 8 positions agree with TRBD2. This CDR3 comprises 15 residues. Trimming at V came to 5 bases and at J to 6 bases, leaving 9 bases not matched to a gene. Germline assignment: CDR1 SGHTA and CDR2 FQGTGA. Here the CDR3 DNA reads TGTGCCAGCAGCCGGACTAGCTCCGCAGGCAATGAGCAGTTCTTC. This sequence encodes CASSRTSSAGNEQFF.

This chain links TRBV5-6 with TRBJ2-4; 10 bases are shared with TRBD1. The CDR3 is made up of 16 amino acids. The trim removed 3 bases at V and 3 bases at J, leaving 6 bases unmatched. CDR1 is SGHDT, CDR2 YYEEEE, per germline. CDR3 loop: CASSSTDRGFKNIQYF. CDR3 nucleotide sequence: TGTGCCAGCAGCTCCACGGACAGGGGGTTCAAAAACATTCAGTACTTC.

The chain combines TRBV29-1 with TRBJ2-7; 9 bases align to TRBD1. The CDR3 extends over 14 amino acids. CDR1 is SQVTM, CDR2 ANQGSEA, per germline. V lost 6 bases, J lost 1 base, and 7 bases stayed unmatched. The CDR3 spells CSVAGTGSSYEQYF. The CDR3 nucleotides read TGCAGCGTCGCCGGGACAGGGAGTTCCTACGAGCAGTACTTC.

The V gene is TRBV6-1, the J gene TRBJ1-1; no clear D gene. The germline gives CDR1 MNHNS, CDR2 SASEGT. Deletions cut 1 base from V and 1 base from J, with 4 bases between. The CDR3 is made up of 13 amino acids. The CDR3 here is CASSEVRNTEAFF. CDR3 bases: TGTGCCAGCAGTGAAGTCAGGAACACTGAAGCTTTCTTT.

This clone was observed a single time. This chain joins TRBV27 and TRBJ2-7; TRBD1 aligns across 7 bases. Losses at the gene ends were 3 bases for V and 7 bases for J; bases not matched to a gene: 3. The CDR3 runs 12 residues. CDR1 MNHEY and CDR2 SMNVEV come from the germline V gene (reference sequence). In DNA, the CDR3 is TGTGCCAGCAGTTTGGGGACAGCAGAGCAGTACTTC. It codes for CASSLGTAEQYF.

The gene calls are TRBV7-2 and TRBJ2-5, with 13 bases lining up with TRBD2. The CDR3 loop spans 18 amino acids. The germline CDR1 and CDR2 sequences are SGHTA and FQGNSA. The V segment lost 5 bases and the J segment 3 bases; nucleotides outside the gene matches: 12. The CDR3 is CASSRRPRLAGGEETQYF. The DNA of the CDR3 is TGTGCCAGCAGCCGAAGACCTCGACTAGCGGGGGGAGAAGAGACCCAGTACTTC.

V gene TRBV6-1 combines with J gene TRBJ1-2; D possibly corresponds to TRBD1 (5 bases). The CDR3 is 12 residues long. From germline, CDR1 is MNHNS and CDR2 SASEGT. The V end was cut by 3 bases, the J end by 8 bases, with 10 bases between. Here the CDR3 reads CASSEEGLGYTF. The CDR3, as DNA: TGTGCCAGCAGTGAGGAGGGGCTGGGCTACACCTTC.

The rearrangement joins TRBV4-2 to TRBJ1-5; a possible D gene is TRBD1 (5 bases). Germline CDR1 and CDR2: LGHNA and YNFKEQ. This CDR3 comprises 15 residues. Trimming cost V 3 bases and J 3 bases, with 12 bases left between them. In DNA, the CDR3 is TGTGCCAGCAGCCACCAATGGGGGAACAATCAGCCCCAGCATTTT. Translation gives CASSHQWGNNQPQHF.